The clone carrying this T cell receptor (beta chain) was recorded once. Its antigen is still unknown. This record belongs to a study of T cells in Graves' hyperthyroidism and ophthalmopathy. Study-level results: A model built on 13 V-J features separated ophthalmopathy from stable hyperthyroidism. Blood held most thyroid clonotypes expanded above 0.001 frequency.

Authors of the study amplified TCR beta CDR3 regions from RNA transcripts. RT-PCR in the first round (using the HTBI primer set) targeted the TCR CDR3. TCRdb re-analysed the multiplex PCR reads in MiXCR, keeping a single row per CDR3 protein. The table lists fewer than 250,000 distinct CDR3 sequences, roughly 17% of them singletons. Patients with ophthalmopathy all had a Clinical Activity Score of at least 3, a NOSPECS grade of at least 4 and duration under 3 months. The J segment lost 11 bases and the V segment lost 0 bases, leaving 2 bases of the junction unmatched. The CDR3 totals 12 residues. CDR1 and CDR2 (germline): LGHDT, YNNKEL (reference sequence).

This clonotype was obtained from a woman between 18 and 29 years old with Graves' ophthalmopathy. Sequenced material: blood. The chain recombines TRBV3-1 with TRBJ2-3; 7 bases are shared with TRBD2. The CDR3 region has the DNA TGTGCCAGCAGCCAAGACGGCGGGAGGCAGTATTTT. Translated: CASSQDGGRQYF.